This T cell receptor beta chain came from a study of low-dose radiotherapy and immunotherapy resistance in tumors. As for the study in general: Cohort 2 patients were irradiated with 1 Gy every two weeks, reaching 13 Gy over 26 weeks. Patients took 300 mg oral aspirin daily for four cycles from cycle 1 day 1.

The CDR3 covers 13 residues. The V gene lost 0 bases and the J gene lost 5 bases, with 5 bases spanning the gap. Germline loops: CDR1 SGHAT, CDR2 FQDESV (reference sequence). Both TCRalpha and TCRbeta chains were reverse transcribed with V-gene-specific primers. It was with a constant-region primer and a V-primer adapter that TCRs were amplified over roughly 19 PCR cycles. Each CDR3 protein is one row after TCRdb ran MiXCR on the reads. This sample carries thousands of distinct CDR3 sequences, about 72% of them seen once, and the ten largest clones take about 12%. This sequence originates from a human donor with advanced metastatic prostate, ovarian, gallbladder or colorectal cancer (not recorded which). This table probably holds off-target reads from a library built for another chain. The rearrangement joins TRBV11-1 to TRBJ2-1; D gene uncertain. For the CDR3, the DNA is TGTGCCAGCAGCTTAGCACAGCACAATGAGCAGTTCTTC. Residues: CASSLAQHNEQFF.